The 4 T cell receptor beta chains listed next were all sequenced from one sample in a study of OX40 agonist ivuxolimab in advanced cancers. Sequencing was performed with immunoSEQ multiplex PCR; in TCRdb, only in-frame clones are kept and a portion is missing. This sample has about 57,000 clones, with over 80% found just once. The sequences come from CD4+ or CD8+ T cells sorted from blood, collected in a trial of the OX40 agonist ivuxolimab. These receptors all stem from an adult with an advanced solid tumor such as melanoma, head and neck, liver or kidney cancer.

This clone appeared a single time. This chain joins TRBV27 and TRBJ1-1, with 10 bases matching TRBD1. The V segment lost 4 bases and the J segment 5 bases; nucleotides outside the gene matches: 7. Germline CDR1 reads MNHEY; CDR2 reads SMNVEV (reference sequence). This CDR3 is 15 amino acids long. The CDR3 sequence is CASSSHGTGVTEAFF. As DNA, the CDR3 is TGTGCCAGCAGTTCTCACGGGACAGGGGTAACTGAAGCTTTCTTT.

V and J are TRBV28 and TRBJ1-2, with 7 positions matching TRBD1. Germline V CDR1 and CDR2: MDHEN, SYDVKM. CDR3 length: 16 amino acids. Germline trimming cut 6 bases from V and 4 bases from J; bases unmatched to any gene: 14. CDR3 bases: TGTGCCAGCAGAATCATCGACAGGGTACGGGGCTATGGCTACACCTTC. Protein sequence: CASRIIDRVRGYGYTF.

This chain links TRBV6-5 with TRBJ2-7, with TRBD2 matching over 11 bases. J gave up 4 bases and V 2 bases, and 4 bases lay outside the gene matches. The CDR3 is made up of 15 amino acids. Per germline, CDR1 MNHEY and CDR2 SVGAGI. The CDR3: CASSYGTSGEYEQYF. The CDR3, as DNA: TGTGCCAGCAGTTACGGGACTAGCGGAGAGTACGAGCAGTACTTC.

This sequence joins TRBV7-9 and TRBJ2-5, with 8 positions matching TRBD2. V dropped 8 bases and J dropped 5; count of bases not matched to a gene: 4. The V gene's germline CDR1 is SEHNR and CDR2 FQNEAQ (reference sequence). This CDR3 spans 12 amino acids. The CDR3 DNA follows: TGTGCCAGCGGGACTAGTCCTGAGACCCAGTACTTC. It encodes CASGTSPETQYF.